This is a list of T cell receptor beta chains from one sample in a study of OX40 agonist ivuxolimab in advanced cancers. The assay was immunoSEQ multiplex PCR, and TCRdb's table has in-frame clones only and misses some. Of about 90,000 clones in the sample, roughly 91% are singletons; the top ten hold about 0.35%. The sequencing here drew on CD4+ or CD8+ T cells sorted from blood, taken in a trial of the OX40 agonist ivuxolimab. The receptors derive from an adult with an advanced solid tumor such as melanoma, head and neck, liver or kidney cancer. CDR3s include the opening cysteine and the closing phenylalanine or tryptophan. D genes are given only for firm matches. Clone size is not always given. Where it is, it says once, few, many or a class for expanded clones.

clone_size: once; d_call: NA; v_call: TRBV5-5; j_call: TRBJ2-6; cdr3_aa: CASSFSGNSGANVLTF; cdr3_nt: TGTGCCAGCAGCTTTAGCGGTAACTCTGGGGCCAACGTCCTGACTTTC
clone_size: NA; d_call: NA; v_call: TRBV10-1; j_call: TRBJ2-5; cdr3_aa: CASSESRVETQYF; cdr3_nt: TGCGCCAGCAGTGAGTCGAGGGTCGAGACCCAGTACTTC
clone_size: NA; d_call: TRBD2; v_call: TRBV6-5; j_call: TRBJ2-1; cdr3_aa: CASSRAGGPHNEQFF; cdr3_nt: TGTGCCAGCAGTCGAGCGGGAGGGCCCCACAATGAGCAGTTCTTC
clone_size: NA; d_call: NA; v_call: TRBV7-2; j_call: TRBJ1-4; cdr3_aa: CASSTRGATNEKLFF; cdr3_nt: TGTGCCAGCAGCACCCGGGGCGCAACTAATGAAAAACTGTTTTTT
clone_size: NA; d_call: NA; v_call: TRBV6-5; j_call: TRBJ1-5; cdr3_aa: CASSSTGSRFQPQHF; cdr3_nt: TGTGCCAGCAGTTCCACAGGGTCTCGTTTTCAGCCCCAGCATTTT
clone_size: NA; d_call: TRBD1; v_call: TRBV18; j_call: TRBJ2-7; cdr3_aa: CASSLRTGSSYEQYF; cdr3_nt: TGTGCCAGCTCACTGAGGACAGGGAGCTCCTACGAGCAGTACTTC
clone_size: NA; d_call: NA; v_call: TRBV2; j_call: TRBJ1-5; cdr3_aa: CASSETSQPQHF; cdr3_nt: TGTGCCAGCAGTGAAACTTCTCAGCCCCAGCATTTT
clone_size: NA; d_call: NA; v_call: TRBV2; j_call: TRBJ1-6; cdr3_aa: CASSLKGNSPLHF; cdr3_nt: TGTGCCAGCAGTCTCAAAGGGAATTCACCCCTCCACTTT
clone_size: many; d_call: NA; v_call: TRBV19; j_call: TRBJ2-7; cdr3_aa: CASSTSLGEQYF; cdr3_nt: TGTGCCAGTAGTACCTCTTTGGGCGAGCAGTACTTC
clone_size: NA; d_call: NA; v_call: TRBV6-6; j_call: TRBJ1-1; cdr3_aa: CASSYPHGNTEAFF; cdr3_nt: TGTGCCAGCAGTTACCCACACGGGAACACTGAAGCTTTCTTT
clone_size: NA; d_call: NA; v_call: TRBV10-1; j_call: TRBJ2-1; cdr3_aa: CASSESRLTEQFF; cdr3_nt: TGCGCCAGCAGTGAATCAAGGCTTACTGAGCAGTTCTTC
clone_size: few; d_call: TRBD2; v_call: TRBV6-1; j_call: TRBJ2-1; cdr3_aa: CASRTGTSVNNEQFF; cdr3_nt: TGTGCCAGCAGGACCGGGACTAGCGTAAACAATGAGCAGTTCTTC
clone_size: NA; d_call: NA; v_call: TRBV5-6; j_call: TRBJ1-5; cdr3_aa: CASSSRGLNQPQHF; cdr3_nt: TGTGCCAGCAGCTCGAGGGGCCTCAATCAGCCCCAGCATTTT
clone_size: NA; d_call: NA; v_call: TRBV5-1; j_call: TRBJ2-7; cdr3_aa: CASSLGGSGRPNYEQYF; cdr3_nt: TGCGCCAGCAGCTTGGGGGGTTCGGGACGGCCGAACTACGAGCAGTACTTC
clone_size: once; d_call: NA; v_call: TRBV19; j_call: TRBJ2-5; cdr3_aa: CASSITGSVETQYF; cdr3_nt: TGTGCCAGTAGTATTACAGGGTCGGTAGAGACCCAGTACTTC
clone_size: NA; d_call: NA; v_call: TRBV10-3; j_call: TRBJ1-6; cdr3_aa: CAISEGTHSPLHF; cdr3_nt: TGTGCCATCAGTGAAGGGACCCATTCACCCCTCCACTTT
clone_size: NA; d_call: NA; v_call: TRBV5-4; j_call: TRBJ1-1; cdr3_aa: CASSSDTFNTEAFF; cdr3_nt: TGTGCCAGCAGCTCGGACACCTTTAACACTGAAGCTTTCTTT
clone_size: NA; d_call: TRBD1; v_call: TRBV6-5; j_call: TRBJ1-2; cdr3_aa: CASSRDRVYGYTF; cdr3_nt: TGTGCCAGCAGCCGGGACAGGGTCTATGGCTACACCTTC
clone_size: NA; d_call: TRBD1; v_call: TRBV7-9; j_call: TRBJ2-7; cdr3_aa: CASSRDRGASYEQYF; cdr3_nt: TGTGCCAGCAGCAGGGACAGGGGTGCGTCCTACGAGCAGTACTTC
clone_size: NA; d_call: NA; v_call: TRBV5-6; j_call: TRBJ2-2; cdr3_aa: CASSLDGGSYTGELFF; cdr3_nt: TGTGCCAGCAGCTTGGATGGGGGGTCGTATACCGGGGAGCTGTTTTTT
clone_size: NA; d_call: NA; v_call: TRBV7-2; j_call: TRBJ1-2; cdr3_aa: CASRGRGFYGYTF; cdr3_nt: TGTGCCAGCAGGGGGCGGGGTTTCTATGGCTACACCTTC
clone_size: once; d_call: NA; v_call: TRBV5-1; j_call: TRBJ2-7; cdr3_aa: CASSLVSDSYEQYF; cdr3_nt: TGCGCCAGCAGCTTGGTGTCAGACTCCTACGAGCAGTACTTC
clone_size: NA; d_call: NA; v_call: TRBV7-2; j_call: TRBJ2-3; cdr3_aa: CASSLSTTGDTQYF; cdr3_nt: TGTGCCAGCAGCTTATCCACTACCGGAGATACGCAGTATTTT
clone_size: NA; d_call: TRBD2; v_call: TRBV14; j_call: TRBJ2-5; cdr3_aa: CASRPGLAKGETQYF; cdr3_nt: TGTGCCAGCCGACCGGGACTAGCGAAAGGAGAGACCCAGTACTTC
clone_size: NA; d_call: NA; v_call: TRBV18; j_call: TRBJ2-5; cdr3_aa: CASSPHNRAGETQYF; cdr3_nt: TGTGCCAGCTCACCACATAACAGGGCAGGAGAGACCCAGTACTTC
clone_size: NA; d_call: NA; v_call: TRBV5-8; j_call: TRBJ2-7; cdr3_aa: CASSLLGFEQYF; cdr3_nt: TGTGCCAGCAGCTTGCTAGGGTTCGAGCAGTACTTC
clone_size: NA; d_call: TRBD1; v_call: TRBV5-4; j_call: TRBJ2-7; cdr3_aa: CASSRDREHEQYF; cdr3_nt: TGTGCCAGCAGCCGGGACAGGGAACACGAGCAGTACTTC
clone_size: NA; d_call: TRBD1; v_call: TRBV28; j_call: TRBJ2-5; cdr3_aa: CASSLIGTGGETQYF; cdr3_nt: TGTGCCAGCAGTTTAATCGGGACAGGGGGGGAGACCCAGTACTTC
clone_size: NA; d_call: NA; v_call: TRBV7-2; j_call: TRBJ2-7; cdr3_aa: CASSPDGGRFVKQYF; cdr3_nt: TGTGCCAGCAGCCCCGACGGGGGACGGTTCGTGAAGCAGTACTTC
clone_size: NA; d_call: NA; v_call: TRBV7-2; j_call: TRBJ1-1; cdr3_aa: CASSPRQVLMNTEAFF; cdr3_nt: TGTGCCAGCAGCCCCAGACAGGTTTTGATGAACACTGAAGCTTTCTTT
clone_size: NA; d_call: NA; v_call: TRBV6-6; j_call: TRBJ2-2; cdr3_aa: CASSPWGQTGELFF; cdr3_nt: TGTGCCAGCAGCCCCTGGGGGCAGACCGGGGAGCTGTTTTTT
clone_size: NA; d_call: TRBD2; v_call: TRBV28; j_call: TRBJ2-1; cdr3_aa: CASSLLGLADDEQFF; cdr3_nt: TGTGCCAGCAGTTTACTCGGACTAGCGGATGATGAGCAGTTCTTC
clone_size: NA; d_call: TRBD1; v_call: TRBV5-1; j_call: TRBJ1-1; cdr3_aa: CASSLGQTGGNTEAFF; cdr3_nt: TGCGCCAGCAGCTTGGGCCAGACAGGGGGGAACACTGAAGCTTTCTTT
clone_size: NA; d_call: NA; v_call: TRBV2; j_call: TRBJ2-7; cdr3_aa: CASREGYEQYF; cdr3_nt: TGTGCCAGCAGGGAGGGCTACGAGCAGTACTTC
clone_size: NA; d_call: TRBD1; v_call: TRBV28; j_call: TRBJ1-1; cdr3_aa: CASRPGQGRFTEAFF; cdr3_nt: TGTGCCAGCAGGCCGGGACAGGGGCGTTTCACTGAAGCTTTCTTT
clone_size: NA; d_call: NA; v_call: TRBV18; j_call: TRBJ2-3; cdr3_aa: CASSPLSRTSLDTQYF; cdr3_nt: TGTGCCAGCTCACCACTGAGCCGAACTTCTCTGGATACGCAGTATTTT
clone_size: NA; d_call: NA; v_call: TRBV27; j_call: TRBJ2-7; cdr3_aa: CASSLSGNSYEQYF; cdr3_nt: TGTGCCAGCAGTTTATCGGGAAACTCCTACGAGCAGTACTTC
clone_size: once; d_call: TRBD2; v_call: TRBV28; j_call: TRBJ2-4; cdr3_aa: CASRVAGTSGNIQYF; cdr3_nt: TGTGCCAGCAGGGTCGCCGGGACTAGCGGAAACATTCAGTACTTC